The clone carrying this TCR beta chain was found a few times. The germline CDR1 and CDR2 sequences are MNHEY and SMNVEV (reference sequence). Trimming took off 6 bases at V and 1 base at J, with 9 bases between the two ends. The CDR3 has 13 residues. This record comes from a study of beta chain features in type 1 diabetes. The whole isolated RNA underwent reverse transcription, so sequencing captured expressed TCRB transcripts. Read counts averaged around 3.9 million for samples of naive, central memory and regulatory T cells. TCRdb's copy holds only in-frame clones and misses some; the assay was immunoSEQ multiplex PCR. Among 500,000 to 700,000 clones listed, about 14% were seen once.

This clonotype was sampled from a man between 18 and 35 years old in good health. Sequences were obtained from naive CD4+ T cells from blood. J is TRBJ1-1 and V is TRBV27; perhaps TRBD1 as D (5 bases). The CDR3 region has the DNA TGTGCCAGCAGGAGGGGAGGGAACACTGAAGCTTTCTTT. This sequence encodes CASRRGGNTEAFF.